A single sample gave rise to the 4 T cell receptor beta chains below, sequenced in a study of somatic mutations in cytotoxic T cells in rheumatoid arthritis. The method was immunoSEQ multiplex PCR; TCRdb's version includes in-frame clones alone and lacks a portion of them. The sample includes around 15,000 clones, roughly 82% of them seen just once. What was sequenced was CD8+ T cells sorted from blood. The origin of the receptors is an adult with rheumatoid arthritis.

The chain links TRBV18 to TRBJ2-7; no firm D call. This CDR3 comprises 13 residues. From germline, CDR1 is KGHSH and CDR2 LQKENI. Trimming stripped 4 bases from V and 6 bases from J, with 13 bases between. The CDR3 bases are TGTGCCAGCTCACTGCGACCAGGTGGCGAGCAGTACTTC. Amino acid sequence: CASSLRPGGEQYF.

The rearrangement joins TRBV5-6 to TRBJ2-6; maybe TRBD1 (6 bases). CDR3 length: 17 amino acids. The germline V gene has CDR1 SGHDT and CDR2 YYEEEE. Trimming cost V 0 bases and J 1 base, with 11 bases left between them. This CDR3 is CASSLAGGQSGANVLTF. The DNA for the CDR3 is TGTGCCAGCAGCTTGGCTGGGGGCCAATCTGGGGCCAACGTCCTGACTTTC. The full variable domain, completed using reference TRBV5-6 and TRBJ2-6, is DAGVTQSPTHLIKTRGQQVTLRCSPKSGHDTVSWYQQALGQGPQFIFQYYEEEERQRGNFPDRFSGHQFPNYSSELNVNALLLGDSALYLCASSLAGGQSGANVLTFGAGSRLTVL.

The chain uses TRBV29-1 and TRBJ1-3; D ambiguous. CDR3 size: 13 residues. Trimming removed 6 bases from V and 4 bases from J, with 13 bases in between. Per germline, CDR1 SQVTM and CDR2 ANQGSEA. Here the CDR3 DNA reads TGCAGCGTGGCCCCCGACGGCGGAAACACCATATATTTT. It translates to CSVAPDGGNTIYF.

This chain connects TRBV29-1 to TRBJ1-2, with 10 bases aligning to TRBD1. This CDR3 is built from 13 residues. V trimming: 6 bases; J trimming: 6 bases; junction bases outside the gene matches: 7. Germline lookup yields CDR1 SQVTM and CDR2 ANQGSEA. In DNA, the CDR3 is TGCAGCGTGTCCTCGGGACAGGGGAATGGCTACACCTTC. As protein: CSVSSGQGNGYTF.